This TCR beta chain is from a study of cytomegalovirus exposure and HLA in healthy donors (dated 2017 in TCRdb). With respect to the entire study: According to a later analysis, one platform produced both the 110 or so validation repertoires and the 700 or so repertoires of the first cohort. The study aimed to test whether signatures of past pathogen exposure could be identified by cataloging public T cell receptors. Besides the first cohort of 500 to 700 subjects, a separate validation cohort made up of around 120 different subjects was used. The study combined high-throughput TCR immunosequencing, statistical association of individual TCRs with disease status, and machine learning to predict cytomegalovirus infection status.

The method behind the library was the immunoSEQ multiplex PCR assay. In the paper's pipeline: A statistical classification framework was built for diagnosing cytomegalovirus status from the catalog of TCR beta chain sequences. TCRdb provides this immuneACCESS table in a form limited to in-frame rearrangements. Some clones are lacking; in checked studies, under half of them reflect an unresolved V gene, and why the rest are absent is not known. Clonal size and the V and J genes are those of that table, whereas D and trimming came from the DNA. Counted in this sample were about 260,000 clones; about 90% of them appeared once. Approximately 3.1% of the sample comes from the top ten. The donors were included in the validation cohort of some 120 subjects, a group kept apart from the approximately 670-subject first cohort. Here is what the overall study found, with its caveats: Most TCR sequences were seen in very few donors, while some public TCRs were found in many individuals. According to the authors, the approach could potentially be generalized to other disease states and immunological phenotypes. A later analysis found that TCRs clustered in the first cohort also tended to co-occur in the approximately 120 validation repertoires, with 90% to 95% of cluster scores above 0. The study listed approximately 150 TCR beta chains as associated with cytomegalovirus. In both the original and validation cohorts, the classifier was reported to diagnose cytomegalovirus status with high specificity and sensitivity. A later analysis lacked HLA typing for the validation cohort, so it scored co-occurrence in that cohort across all 110 or so repertoires. In vitro tests confirmed that a few of the cytomegalovirus-associated TCR beta chains recognize cytomegalovirus antigens.

As regards this clone: Its antigen is not yet known. Within one base of it there is no much larger clone, and no base qualities were kept.

The TCR comes from a woman aged 30 to 39 in good health and CMV-seronegative. Sequenced: PBMCs.

CDR3 loop: CASSYSGTGGLAFF. In nucleotides, the sequence is TGTGCCAGCAGTTACTCGGGGACAGGGGGCTTGGCTTTCTTT. This chain is built from TRBV6-6 and TRBJ1-1; 12 nucleotides in the junction match TRBD1. Looking up the germline V gene (reference sequence) yields CDR1 MNHNY and CDR2 SVGAGI. Trimming removed 0 bases from V and 11 bases from J; the gene matches leave 4 bases unexplained. The CDR3 goes from the cysteine to the phenylalanine over 14 residues. Only the CDR3 portion is preserved as DNA: 42 bases, with reading frame beginning at the first base.